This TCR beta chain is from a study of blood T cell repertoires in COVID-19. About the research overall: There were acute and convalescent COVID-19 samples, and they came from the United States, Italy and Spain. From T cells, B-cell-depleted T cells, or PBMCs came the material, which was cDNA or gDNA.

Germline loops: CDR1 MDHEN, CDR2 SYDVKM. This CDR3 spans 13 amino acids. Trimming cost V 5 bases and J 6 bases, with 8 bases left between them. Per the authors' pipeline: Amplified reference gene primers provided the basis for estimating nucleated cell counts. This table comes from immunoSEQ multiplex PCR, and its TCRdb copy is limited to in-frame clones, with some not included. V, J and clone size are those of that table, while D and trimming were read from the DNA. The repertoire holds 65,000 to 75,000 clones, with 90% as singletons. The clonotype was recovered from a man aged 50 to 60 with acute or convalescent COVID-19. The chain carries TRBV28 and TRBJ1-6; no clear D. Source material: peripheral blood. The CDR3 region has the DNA TGTGCCAGCAGTATGGGCCTTAATTCACCCCTCCACTTT. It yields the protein CASSMGLNSPLHF.